Following are 28 T cell receptor beta chains from one sample sequenced in a study of metastatic and nonmetastatic thyroid tumors. With MiXCR, TCRdb reprocessed the PCR reads. The table includes 80,000 to 85,000 clones, around an eighth detected once. Thyroid surgery had not been preceded by any treatment in any patient. The sequenced sample was tumor tissue. The source of these receptors is a female donor with papillary thyroid cancer or a benign thyroid nodule (not recorded which). Some clones in this sample may be carry-over from other donors' samples.

This clone occurred many times. The chain carries TRBV7-9 and TRBJ2-1; possibly TRBD1 for D (5 bases). The CDR3 is 13 amino acids. Trimming removed 0 bases at V and 16 bases at J, with 16 bases between. In germline, CDR1 is SEHNR, CDR2 FQNEAQ (reference sequence). CDR3 DNA sequence: TGTGCCAGCAGCTTAGCGCAGCAGGGCCGAAGCTTCTTC. It specifies CASSLAQQGRSFF.

This clone was counted at least ten times. This chain links TRBV7-8 with TRBJ2-7; perhaps TRBD1 as D (8 bases). Deletions cut 5 bases from V and 5 bases from J, with 16 bases between. CDR3 size: 14 residues. CDR1 and CDR2 (germline): SGHVS, FQNEAQ. CDR3 amino acids: CASSMRTGRDEQYF. The DNA of the CDR3 is TGTGCCAGCAGCATGCGGACAGGGAGGGACGAGCAGTACTTC.

This clone was found many times. The J gene is TRBJ2-7, the V gene TRBV6-1, with D possibly called TRBD1 or TRBD2 (5 bases each). CDR3 length: 14 amino acids. From germline, CDR1 is MNHNS and CDR2 SASEGT. The V gene lost 7 bases and the J gene lost 3 bases, with 16 bases spanning the gap. The CDR3 nucleotides read TGTGCCAGCATCTCCCGGGACGGCTACTACGAGCAGTACTTC. Its translation is CASISRDGYYEQYF.

A remark on this clone: One junction end does not reproduce the germline sequence, and a read error may be involved. This chain joins TRBV27 and TRBJ2-3, with D possibly being TRBD1 (6 bases). Germline CDR1 MNHEY, CDR2 SMNVEV (reference sequence). This CDR3 has 14 amino acids. The DNA of the CDR3 is TGTGCCAGCATTTTACAGGATTGGACAGATACTCAGTATTTT. It yields the protein CASILQDWTDTQYF.

Many counts were recorded for this clone. CDR3 DNA: TGTGCCAGCTCACCGCAGGAATTAAAGACTAGCGGGAGTTTTTACGAGCAGTACTTC. It codes for CASSPQELKTSGSFYEQYF. The V gene is TRBV18, the J gene TRBJ2-7, with 12 bases fitting TRBD2. J lost 4 bases, V lost 3 bases, and 16 bases had no gene match. CDR3 size: 19 residues. Germline V gene data show CDR1 as KGHSH and CDR2 as LQKENI.

This clone was detected ten times or more. The chain employs TRBV30 and TRBJ2-3; no firm D call. CDR3 size: 12 residues. Germline CDR1 is GTSNPN and CDR2 is SVGIG (reference sequence). The V end was cut by 3 bases, the J end by 6 bases, with 10 bases between. CDR3 amino acids: CAWRSRLDTQYF. The CDR3 region has the DNA TGTGCCTGGAGGAGTCGGTTGGATACGCAGTATTTT. The variable domain in full, with the rest retrieved from reference TRBV30 and TRBJ2-3, is SQTIHQWPATLVQPVGSPLSLECTVEGTSNPNLYWYRQAAGRGLQLLFYSVGIGQISSEVPQNLSASRPQDRQFILSSKKLLLSDSGFYLCAWRSRLDTQYFGPGTRLTVL.

This clone was detected many times. The rearrangement uses TRBV2 and TRBJ2-2, with TRBD2 identical over 11 bases. V was pared by 7 bases and J by 5 bases, with 6 bases of the junction left unmatched. CDR1 is SNHLY, CDR2 FYNNEI, per germline. The CDR3 length is 15 residues. The CDR3 DNA reads TGTGCCAGCATTAGGGGACTAGCGGATACCGGGGAGCTGTTTTTT. This translates into CASIRGLADTGELFF. The entire variable domain, with the rest obtained from reference TRBV2 and TRBJ2-2, is as follows: EPEVTQTPSHQVTQMGQEVILRCVPISNHLYFYWYRQILGQKVEFLVSFYNNEISEKSEIFDDQFSVERPDGSNFTLKIRSTKLEDSAMYFCASIRGLADTGELFFGEGSRLTVL.

This clone was counted many times. The rearrangement uses TRBV9 and TRBJ2-7; TRBD2 matches at 9 bases. CDR1 SGDLS and CDR2 YYNGEE come from the germline V gene. The junction had 9 bases not matched to a gene; V was cut back by 0 bases and J by 2 bases. This CDR3 is built from 17 residues. CDR3 protein: CASSVGAEAGGAYEQYF. For the CDR3, the DNA is TGTGCCAGCAGCGTAGGGGCGGAGGCGGGAGGGGCCTACGAGCAGTACTTC.

This clone was seen many times. This chain connects TRBV28 to TRBJ2-2, with D unresolved. V gave up 3 bases and J gave up 6 bases, with 17 bases separating them. CDR3 length: 16 residues. CDR1 and CDR2 (germline): MDHEN, SYDVKM. The CDR3 region is CASSFPGRVQAGELFF. The CDR3 DNA follows: TGTGCCAGCAGTTTTCCCGGTAGGGTTCAGGCCGGGGAGCTGTTTTTT.

Comment on this clone: This may be a read error: a much more frequent sequence differs by one nucleotide. The chain joins TRBV20-1 to TRBJ1-3; no clear D. V shed 3 bases and J shed 14 bases, with 14 bases lying between them. Per germline, CDR1 DFQATT and CDR2 SNEGSKA (reference sequence). This CDR3 region has 11 residues. Written as DNA, the CDR3 is TGCAGTGCTAGTATGGTACAGCATCTATATTTT. It translates to CSASMVQHLYF.

The sample holds many counts of this clone. The chain uses TRBV28 and TRBJ1-1; D is unclear. The CDR3 sequence is 13 residues long. Germline CDR1 and CDR2: MDHEN and SYDVKM. V was clipped by 7 bases and J by 0 bases, with 9 bases between them. CDR3 DNA: TGTGCCAGCACCGACTACATGAACACTGAAGCTTTCTTT. This codes for CASTDYMNTEAFF.

This clone was detected ten times or more. The chain carries TRBV3-1 and TRBJ1-6; D is ambiguous. Looked up from germline, CDR1 is LGHDT and CDR2 is YNNKEL (reference sequence). The V gene lost 3 bases and the J gene lost 1 base, with 4 bases spanning the gap. The CDR3 length is 14 residues. Written as DNA, the CDR3 is TGTGCCAGCAGCCAGGGGTCCTATAATTCACCCCTCCACTTT. Protein sequence: CASSQGSYNSPLHF.

This clone showed up many times. The chain uses TRBV19 and TRBJ1-1; D is unclear. Germline V gene sequence: CDR1 LNHDA, CDR2 SQIVND (reference sequence). V lost 2 bases and J 1 base, leaving 11 bases between the germline ends. The CDR3 covers 15 residues. The CDR3: CASSITPPGNTEAFF. As DNA, the CDR3 is TGTGCCAGTAGTATAACCCCCCCCGGGAACACTGAAGCTTTCTTT.

This clone showed up many times. V usage is TRBV6-1 and J usage is TRBJ1-1; D is unclear. CDR1 and CDR2 (germline): MNHNS, SASEGT. The V end lost 3 bases, the J end lost 10 bases, and 12 bases lay between the germline ends. The CDR3 loop spans 12 amino acids. CDR3 nucleotides: TGTGCCAGCAGTGACCTGACAACACGAGCTTTCTTT. Protein product: CASSDLTTRAFF.

Comments on this clone: A much more abundant neighbour one base away suggests this may be a read error. The chain uses TRBV6-2 or TRBV6-3 and TRBJ2-1; D is perhaps TRBD1 (6 bases). Germline V CDR1 and CDR2: MNHEY, SVGEGT. V was clipped by 2 bases and J by 12 bases, with 8 bases between them. This CDR3 has 11 residues. The CDR3 here is CASSYPGAQFF. The CDR3 DNA follows: TGTGCCAGCAGTTACCCAGGGGCGCAGTTCTTC.

This clone was seen a few times. This may arise from a read error, as a much more abundant clone is one base away. Other DNA sequences in the sample encode the same CDR3. V gene TRBV2 combines with J gene TRBJ1-1; TRBD1 agrees at 9 bases. The CDR3 length is 13 residues. With 9 bases clipped from V and 3 bases from J, the junction kept 5 bases outside the gene matches. Looked up from germline, CDR1 is SNHLY and CDR2 is FYNNEI. The CDR3: CARTGGGYTEAFF. The CDR3 nucleotides are TGTGCCAGGACAGGGGGGGGTTACACTGAAGCTTTCTTT.

In its sample, this clone was seen many times. The J gene is TRBJ1-5, the V gene TRBV6-1; 10 positions match TRBD1. CDR3 length: 13 residues. V was pared by 7 bases and J by 5 bases, with 2 bases of the junction left unmatched. In germline, CDR1 is MNHNS, CDR2 SASEGT. DNA of the CDR3: TGTGCCAGCACTGGGACAGGGGATCAGCCCCAGCATTTT. It specifies CASTGTGDQPQHF.

This clone was recorded many times. The rearrangement uses TRBV20-1 and TRBJ1-2; no clear D gene. V was trimmed by 0 bases and J by 5 bases, leaving 13 bases between them. The germline gives CDR1 DFQATT, CDR2 SNEGSKA (reference sequence). CDR3 length: 14 residues. This CDR3 is CSARDSRALYGYTF. CDR3 in DNA: TGCAGTGCTAGAGATTCGCGTGCGTTATATGGCTACACCTTC.

The sample holds many counts of this clone. V and J are TRBV14 and TRBJ2-2; D might be TRBD1 (6 bases). CDR3 length equals 17 residues. Germline assignment: CDR1 SGHDN and CDR2 FVKESK. V lost 4 bases and J 1 base, leaving 16 bases between the germline ends. The CDR3, as DNA: TGTGCCAGCAGCCCCAGTGGGGCAGGGGTGAACACCGGGGAGCTGTTTTTT. The encoded protein is CASSPSGAGVNTGELFF. Complete variable domain (other parts from reference TRBV14 and TRBJ2-2): EAGVTQFPSHSVIEKGQTVTLRCDPISGHDNLYWYRRVMGKEIKFLLHFVKESKQDESGMPNNRFLAERTGGTYSTLKVQPAELEDSGVYFCASSPSGAGVNTGELFFGEGSRLTVL.

In its sample, this clone was seen many times. V and J are TRBV27 and TRBJ2-7, with 7 nucleotides matching TRBD1. This CDR3 has 15 residues. J gave up 2 bases and V 3 bases, and 7 bases lay outside the gene matches. The germline CDR1 and CDR2 sequences are MNHEY and SMNVEV (reference sequence). The CDR3 protein is CASSLRWTGTYEQYF. CDR3 nucleotide sequence: TGTGCCAGCAGTTTGAGGTGGACAGGTACCTACGAGCAGTACTTC.

Points on this clone: This may be a read error: a much more frequent sequence differs by one nucleotide. This rearrangement joins TRBV2 to TRBJ2-2; D uncertain. The V and J ends lost 6 bases and 5 bases respectively, with 16 bases between them. The length of the CDR3 is 15 residues. Per germline, CDR1 SNHLY and CDR2 FYNNEI. CDR3 loop: CASRPTKAITGELFF. CDR3 nucleotide sequence: TGTGCCAGCAGGCCAACAAAAGCGATAACCGGGGAGCTGTTTTTT.

The rearrangement uses TRBV6-2 or TRBV6-3 and TRBJ2-3, with D tentatively TRBD2 (5 bases). V gave up 6 bases and J gave up 2 bases, with 12 bases separating them. The CDR3 runs to 14 residues. CDR1 and CDR2 from the germline V gene are MNHEY and SVGEGT. The CDR3 nucleotides are TGTGCCAGCAGCCCCATGGGAGTCACAGATACGCAGTATTTT. Translation gives CASSPMGVTDTQYF.

The V gene is TRBV7-2, the J gene TRBJ2-7; D unresolved. Trimming removed 1 base from V and 4 bases from J, with 11 bases in between. From germline, CDR1 is SGHTA and CDR2 FQGNSA. The CDR3 consists of 14 residues. CDR3 nucleotide sequence: TGTGCCAGCAGCTTAGATGTCTGGTCGTACGAGCAGTACTTC. Translated, it gives CASSLDVWSYEQYF.

This clone was observed a handful of times. The genes are TRBV18 and TRBJ2-2; 7 positions match TRBD1. CDR1 is KGHSH and CDR2 is LQKENI in the germline V gene. The V segment lost 3 bases and the J segment 1 base; nucleotides outside the gene matches: 11. There are 18 residues in the CDR3. CDR3 region: CASSPAQATGLNTGELFF. The DNA of the CDR3 is TGTGCCAGCTCACCCGCACAAGCGACAGGGTTGAACACCGGGGAGCTGTTTTTT.

The V and J genes are TRBV2 and TRBJ2-2; no firm D call. Looked up from germline, CDR1 is SNHLY and CDR2 is FYNNEI. The CDR3 consists of 14 residues. V was cut by 7 bases and J by 4 bases, with 13 bases left in between. DNA for the CDR3: TGTGCCAGCAAGCAAGAACTTACCACCGGGGAGCTGTTTTTT. It codes for CASKQELTTGELFF.

This clone was counted ten times or more. V and J are TRBV6-1 and TRBJ2-7; TRBD1 aligns across 7 bases. J gave up 5 bases and V 0 bases, and 10 bases lay outside the gene matches. CDR1 is MNHNS, CDR2 SASEGT, per germline. The CDR3 length is 16 residues. The DNA for the CDR3 is TGTGCCAGCAGTGAAGCGAGGGGACAGAGGGCCAACGAGCAGTACTTC. This codes for CASSEARGQRANEQYF.

This clone was picked up many times. The rearrangement joins TRBV2 to TRBJ2-1; 10 bases map to TRBD2. Germline loops: CDR1 SNHLY, CDR2 FYNNEI. V lost 4 bases, J lost 0 bases, and 0 bases stayed unmatched. This CDR3 spans 15 amino acids. CDR3 sequence reads: CASSASGSSYNEQFF. The CDR3 DNA sequence: TGTGCCAGCAGTGCTAGCGGGAGCTCCTACAATGAGCAGTTCTTC.

Comment on this clone: Given a much more abundant clone one base away, this may be a read error. The genes are TRBV20-1 and TRBJ2-4; the D gene is possibly TRBD1 (6 bases). V was cut by 6 bases and J by 0 bases, with 12 bases left in between. The germline CDR1 and CDR2 sequences are DFQATT and SNEGSKA (reference sequence). The CDR3 contains 14 residues. CDR3: CSATDRLAKNIQYF. DNA of the CDR3: TGCAGTGCCACGGACAGATTAGCCAAAAACATTCAGTACTTC.